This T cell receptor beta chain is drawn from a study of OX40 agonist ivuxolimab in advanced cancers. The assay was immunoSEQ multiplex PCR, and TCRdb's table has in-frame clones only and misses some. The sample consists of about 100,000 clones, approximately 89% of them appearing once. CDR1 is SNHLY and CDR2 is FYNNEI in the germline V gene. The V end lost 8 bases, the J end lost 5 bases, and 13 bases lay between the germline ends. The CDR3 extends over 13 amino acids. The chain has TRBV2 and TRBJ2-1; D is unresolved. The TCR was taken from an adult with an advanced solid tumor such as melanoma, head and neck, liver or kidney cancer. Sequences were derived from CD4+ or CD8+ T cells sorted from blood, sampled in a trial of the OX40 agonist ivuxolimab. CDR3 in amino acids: CASRLGRDNEQFF. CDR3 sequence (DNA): TGTGCCAGCCGACTGGGAAGGGACAATGAGCAGTTCTTC.